Presented here are 3 T cell receptor beta chains from one specimen sequenced in a study of early stage breast cancer tumors. Sequencing used immunoSEQ multiplex PCR; TCRdb keeps in-frame clones, though not all of them. The data show tens of thousands of clones, approximately 70% seen once. Specimen: breast tumor tissue. The receptors stem from a young adult with breast cancer.

The genes are TRBV5-6 and TRBJ2-1; 9 bases match TRBD2. Germline CDR1 SGHDT, CDR2 YYEEEE. The CDR3 is made up of 16 amino acids. Unmatched junction bases numbered 12, after V lost 4 bases and J lost 7 bases. The CDR3 sequence: CASSLKPSGRKNEQFF. The CDR3 DNA reads TGTGCCAGCAGCCTCAAACCCAGCGGGAGGAAGAATGAGCAGTTCTTC. Full variable domain (remainder filled in from reference TRBV5-6 and TRBJ2-1): DAGVTQSPTHLIKTRGQQVTLRCSPKSGHDTVSWYQQALGQGPQFIFQYYEEEERQRGNFPDRFSGHQFPNYSSELNVNALLLGDSALYLCASSLKPSGRKNEQFFGPGTRLTVL.

The chain joins TRBV7-6 to TRBJ2-1; maybe TRBD2 (6 bases). This CDR3 contains 13 residues. V lost 5 bases to trimming and J lost 5 bases, with 10 bases between them. Germline CDR1 and CDR2: SGHVS and FNYEAQ. The CDR3 protein is CASSGDWNNEQFF. In DNA form, the CDR3 reads TGTGCCAGCAGCGGGGACTGGAACAATGAGCAGTTCTTC.

The CDR3 loop is CAAASGFTDTQYF. The CDR3 DNA is TGTGCCGCGGCTAGCGGGTTCACAGATACGCAGTATTTT. The chain recombines TRBV7-2 with TRBJ2-3; 8 positions match TRBD2. The CDR3 consists of 13 residues. The germline gives CDR1 SGHTA, CDR2 FQGNSA. After removal of 11 bases from V and 2 bases from J, the junction contained 6 bases not matched to a gene. Complete variable domain (other parts from reference TRBV7-2 and TRBJ2-3): GAGVSQSPSNKVTEKGKDVELRCDPISGHTALYWYRQSLGQGLEFLIYFQGNSAPDKSGLPSDRFSAERTGGSVSTLTIQRTQQEDSAVYLCAAASGFTDTQYFGPGTRLTVL.